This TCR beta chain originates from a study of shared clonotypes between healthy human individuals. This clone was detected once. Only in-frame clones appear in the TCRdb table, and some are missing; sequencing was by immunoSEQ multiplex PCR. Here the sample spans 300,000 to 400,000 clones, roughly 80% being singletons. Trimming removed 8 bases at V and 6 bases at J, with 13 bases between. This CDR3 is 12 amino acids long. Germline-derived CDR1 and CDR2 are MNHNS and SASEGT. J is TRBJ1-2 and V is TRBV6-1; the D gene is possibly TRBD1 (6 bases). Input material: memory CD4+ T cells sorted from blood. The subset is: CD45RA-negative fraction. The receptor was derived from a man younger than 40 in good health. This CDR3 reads CASADSGHGYTF. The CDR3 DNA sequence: TGTGCCAGCGCGGACAGCGGTCATGGCTACACCTTC.